The clone carrying this T cell receptor beta chain has at least ten counts. As yet, its antigen is unknown. Combining a sample-barcoded 5' primer with a J-beta primer mix, a second PCR ran for 7 to 11 cycles. In TCRdb, the 5' RACE reads were re-called with MiXCR into one record per CDR3 protein. Found here are 850,000 to 1,000,000 distinct CDR3 sequences, roughly 48% of them singletons; the top ten hold roughly 12%. This sample was included in a study of blood T cells in healthy people across ages. Notes on the study in general: Older individuals had lower TCR beta diversity per million T cells (the decline was roughly linear). Higher diversity, along with more naive CD4+ cells, distinguished long-lived donors from aged donors.

The V gene's germline CDR1 is SEHNR and CDR2 FQNEAQ (reference sequence). Trimming took off 3 bases at V and 3 bases at J, with 11 bases between the two ends. The CDR3 is 14 residues long. Healthy individuals of Caucasian origin from Russia, aged about 6 to 90, served as donors. Sequenced material: blood. V gene TRBV7-9 combines with J gene TRBJ1-1; D uncertain. The TCR sequence derives from a man aged 25 to 40 in good health. In DNA, the CDR3 is TGTGCCAGCAGCTTTGGGGTTGGCTACACTGAAGCTTTCTTT. Amino acids: CASSFGVGYTEAFF.